The 14 T cell receptor beta chains in this list originate from one sample, sequenced in a study of cytomegalovirus exposure and HLA in healthy donors. Assay: immunoSEQ multiplex PCR; the TCRdb copy retains only in-frame clones and omits some. The sample contains 150,000 to 200,000 clones, roughly nine tenths of which appear only once. Sequenced: PBMCs. The receptors were gathered from a woman aged 18-29 years in good health and CMV-seropositive.

The rearrangement joins TRBV11-2 to TRBJ2-1; 13 bases agree with TRBD2. The CDR3 loop spans 16 amino acids. With 3 bases clipped from V and 4 bases from J, the junction kept 3 bases outside the gene matches. Germline V gene sequence: CDR1 SGHAT, CDR2 FQNNGV. The CDR3: CASSFRTSGRYNEQFF. As DNA, the CDR3 is TGTGCCAGCAGCTTTAGGACTAGCGGGAGATACAATGAGCAGTTCTTC.

In DNA, the CDR3 is TGCGCCAGCAGTCCAACCGGACTAGCGGGTAGTCCTTTAACCTACAATGAGCAGTTCTTC. Its translation: CASSPTGLAGSPLTYNEQFF. V gene TRBV23-1 combines with J gene TRBJ2-1; TRBD2 agrees at 11 bases. TRBV23-1 is marked as an open reading frame, function uncertain. The V gene end was trimmed by 4 bases and the J gene end by 2 bases; junction bases not matched to a gene: 16. This CDR3 region has 20 residues.

This sequence joins TRBV11-2 and TRBJ2-2; 10 nucleotides agree with TRBD1. Looked up from germline, CDR1 is SGHAT and CDR2 is FQNNGV. The CDR3 runs to 15 residues. Trimming at V came to 3 bases and at J to 6 bases, leaving 4 bases not matched to a gene. CDR3 sequence reads: CASSFRDRGSGELFF. Here the CDR3 DNA reads TGTGCCAGCAGCTTTAGGGACAGGGGTTCCGGGGAGCTGTTTTTT.

This clone was counted only a few times. This chain joins TRBV18 and TRBJ2-5; unclear D gene. The V end lost 8 bases, the J end lost 0 bases, and 4 bases lay between the germline ends. Germline loops: CDR1 KGHSH, CDR2 LQKENI. The CDR3 contains 11 residues. The CDR3 DNA reads as TGTGCCAGCACAAACCAAGAGACCCAGTACTTC. Amino acids: CASTNQETQYF.

The chain has TRBV5-4 and TRBJ1-2; no definite D call. Germline loops: CDR1 SGHNT, CDR2 YYREEE (reference sequence). V was trimmed by 4 bases and J by 8 bases, leaving 18 bases between them. This CDR3 has 14 residues. CDR3 sequence reads: CASSAAGIGLGYTF. The CDR3 DNA reads TGTGCCAGCAGCGCGGCGGGAATCGGGCTAGGCTACACCTTC.

The chain couples TRBV7-6 to TRBJ2-6, with a weak D call TRBD2 (5 bases). V was cut by 1 base and J by 1 base, with 17 bases left in between. The CDR3 is made up of 19 amino acids. Per the germline V gene, CDR1 is SGHVS and CDR2 is FNYEAQ. CDR3 bases: TGTGCCAGCAGCTTAGGAGGCGGTGGTCCGGGGTCTGGGGCCAACGTCCTGACTTTC. Encoded protein: CASSLGGGGPGSGANVLTF.

V gene TRBV9 combines with J gene TRBJ1-2; possibly TRBD1 for D (5 bases). The CDR3 consists of 16 residues. CDR1 is SGDLS, CDR2 YYNGEE, per germline. Between the trimmed V and J ends, which lost 2 bases and 0 bases, there was a span of 14 bases. The CDR3 is CASSVGGAGANYGYTF. DNA of the CDR3: TGTGCCAGCAGCGTGGGGGGTGCGGGAGCTAACTATGGCTACACCTTC.

V gene TRBV19 combines with J gene TRBJ1-2; unclear D gene. This CDR3 has 14 amino acids. Trimming removed 3 bases at V and 2 bases at J, with 10 bases between. Looked up from germline, CDR1 is LNHDA and CDR2 is SQIVND (reference sequence). The CDR3 reads CASSIQRQNYGYTF. CDR3 nucleotides: TGTGCCAGTAGTATCCAGAGGCAGAACTATGGCTACACCTTC.

This sequence joins TRBV6-1 and TRBJ1-5; D gene unclear. V dropped 2 bases and J dropped 5 bases, with 10 bases sitting between them. Germline V lookup: CDR1 MNHNS, CDR2 SASEGT. The CDR3 consists of 14 residues. The chain's CDR3 is CASSELRVDQPQHF. CDR3 nucleotide sequence: TGTGCCAGCAGTGAATTGAGGGTTGATCAGCCCCAGCATTTT.

This chain connects TRBV11-2 to TRBJ2-2, with D hard to call. The ends were cut back, 1 base at V and 0 bases at J, with 9 bases in the middle. This CDR3 has 16 residues. Germline V CDR1 and CDR2: SGHAT, FQNNGV. CDR3 sequence (DNA): TGTGCCAGCAGCTTAGTATGGCAGACGAACACCGGGGAGCTGTTTTTT. This encodes CASSLVWQTNTGELFF.

This chain connects TRBV16 to TRBJ1-6; 11 nucleotides align to TRBD1. CDR3 length equals 15 residues. J gave up 9 bases and V 4 bases, and 5 bases lay outside the gene matches. CDR1 and CDR2 (germline): KGHSY, FQNENV. CDR3 nucleotide sequence: TGTGCCAGCAGCCGCGGACAGGGGGCGAGTTCACCCCTCCACTTT. It is translated as CASSRGQGASSPLHF.

J is TRBJ1-1 and V is TRBV5-1, with unresolved D. V lost 2 bases and J 1 base, leaving 9 bases between the germline ends. Germline CDR1 reads SGHRS; CDR2 reads YFSETQ. This CDR3 comprises 14 residues. CDR3 coding DNA: TGCGCCAGCAGCTTTGATACGGGGAACACTGAAGCTTTCTTT. It encodes CASSFDTGNTEAFF.

The chain joins TRBV6-1 to TRBJ2-5; 15 bases line up with TRBD2. V lost 4 bases, J lost 6 bases, and 9 bases stayed unmatched. The CDR3 is made up of 17 amino acids. Germline CDR1 and CDR2: MNHNS and SASEGT. This CDR3 is CASSGHGTSGGRKTQYF. CDR3 DNA: TGTGCCAGCAGTGGACATGGGACTAGCGGGGGGCGGAAGACCCAGTACTTC.

This sequence joins TRBV2 and TRBJ2-7; D is possibly TRBD1 (6 bases). The germline V gene has CDR1 SNHLY and CDR2 FYNNEI. The CDR3 extends over 15 amino acids. V dropped 7 bases and J dropped 6 bases, with 22 bases sitting between them. The CDR3 DNA is TGTGCCAGCATGGATCCGGACAGCACTTATTCCGAGCAGTACTTC. Amino acid sequence: CASMDPDSTYSEQYF.